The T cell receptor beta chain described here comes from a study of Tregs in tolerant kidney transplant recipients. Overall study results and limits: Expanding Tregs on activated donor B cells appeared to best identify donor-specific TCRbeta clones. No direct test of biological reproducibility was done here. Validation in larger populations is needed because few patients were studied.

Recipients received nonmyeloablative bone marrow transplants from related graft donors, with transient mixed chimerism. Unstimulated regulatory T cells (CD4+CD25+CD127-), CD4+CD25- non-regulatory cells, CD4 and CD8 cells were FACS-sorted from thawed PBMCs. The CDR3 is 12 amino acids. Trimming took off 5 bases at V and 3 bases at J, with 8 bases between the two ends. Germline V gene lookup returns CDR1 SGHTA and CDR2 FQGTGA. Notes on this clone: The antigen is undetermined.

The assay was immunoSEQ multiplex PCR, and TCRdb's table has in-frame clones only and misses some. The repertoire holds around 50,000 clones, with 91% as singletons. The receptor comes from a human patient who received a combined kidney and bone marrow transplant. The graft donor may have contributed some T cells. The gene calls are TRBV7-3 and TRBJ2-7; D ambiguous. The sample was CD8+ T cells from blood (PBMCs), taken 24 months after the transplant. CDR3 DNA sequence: TGTGCCAGCAGCCCACCACACTACGAGCAGTACTTC. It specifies CASSPPHYEQYF.